Presented here are 7 T cell receptor beta chains from one specimen sequenced in a study of blood T cells in healthy people across ages. Alongside a J-beta primer mix, a sample-barcoded 5' primer served in a second PCR lasting about 7 to 12 cycles. MiXCR was run by TCRdb on the 5' RACE reads, yielding one entry per CDR3 protein. The sample contains hundreds of thousands of distinct CDR3 sequences, roughly 24% of which appear only once. The same sample was also studied in work on T cells of mothers and their children.

Sequencing input: blood. The origin of the receptors is a boy aged 5-17 years in good health.

This clonotype showed up just a few times. A read error may account for a junction end that differs from germline. The rearrangement links TRBV6-5 to TRBJ1-4; D may be TRBD1 (6 bases). The length of the CDR3 is 17 residues. Germline V gives CDR1 MNHEY, CDR2 SVGAGI. This chain's CDR3 is CASSYKGRWGADEELFF. The CDR3 coding sequence is TGTGCCAGCAGTTACAAAGGGCGATGGGGGGCGGATGAAGAACTGTTTTTT.

The chain links TRBV14 to TRBJ2-4; D possibly corresponds to TRBD1 (6 bases). The germline V gene encodes CDR1 SGHDN and CDR2 FVKESK. This CDR3 comprises 17 residues. V lost 4 bases and J 0 bases, leaving 16 bases between the germline ends. CDR3: CASSRTGSGQAKNIQYF. CDR3 coding DNA: TGTGCCAGCAGCCGGACGGGATCGGGACAAGCCAAAAACATTCAGTACTTC.

This clonotype was detected many times. This chain joins TRBV6-5 and TRBJ2-7; no clear D. Trimming cost V 6 bases and J 3 bases, with 6 bases left between them. Germline V lookup: CDR1 MNHEY, CDR2 SVGAGI. The CDR3 contains 11 residues. The CDR3 sequence: CASRHYYEQYF. DNA of the CDR3: TGTGCCAGCAGACACTACTACGAGCAGTACTTC.

The V and J genes are TRBV29-1 and TRBJ2-5; D is perhaps TRBD1 or TRBD2 (6 bases each). The J call may not be correct, given that the DNA end is closer to TRBJ2-7. The germline CDR1 and CDR2 sequences are SQVTM and ANQGSEA. The CDR3 totals 13 residues. CDR3 sequence (DNA): TGCAGCGTCGGAGGGGGGCGAGGGGGCGAGCAGTACTTC. It specifies CSVGGGRGGEQYF.

About this clonotype: At one end, the junction sequence differs from germline, possibly due to a read error. The V gene is TRBV2, the J gene TRBJ2-4, with TRBD1 matching 7 bases. Germline assignment: CDR1 SNHLY and CDR2 FYNNEI. This CDR3 is 18 amino acids long. The CDR3 region is CASSPDRDLFVGKNIRYF. The CDR3 region has the DNA TGTGCCAGCAGTCCTGACAGGGATTTATTTGTTGGCAAAAACATTCGGTACTTC.

This clonotype came up many times. This chain connects TRBV6-1 to TRBJ1-2, with 9 positions matching TRBD1. V trimming: 6 bases; J trimming: 8 bases; junction bases outside the gene matches: 10. Germline V gene lookup returns CDR1 MNHNS and CDR2 SASEGT. The CDR3 is 14 residues long. The CDR3 spells CASRASGTGKGYTF. DNA for the CDR3: TGTGCCAGCAGGGCCTCCGGGACAGGGAAAGGCTACACCTTC.

This chain links TRBV20-1 with TRBJ2-1; D remains unclear. The V gene's germline CDR1 is DFQATT and CDR2 SNEGSKA (reference sequence). The CDR3 spans 13 residues. The germline V and J ends were trimmed by 6 bases and 2 bases, with 11 bases remaining between them. CDR3 residues: CSARLSAYNEQFF. The CDR3 DNA reads as TGCAGTGCGAGGCTGTCGGCCTACAATGAGCAGTTCTTC.